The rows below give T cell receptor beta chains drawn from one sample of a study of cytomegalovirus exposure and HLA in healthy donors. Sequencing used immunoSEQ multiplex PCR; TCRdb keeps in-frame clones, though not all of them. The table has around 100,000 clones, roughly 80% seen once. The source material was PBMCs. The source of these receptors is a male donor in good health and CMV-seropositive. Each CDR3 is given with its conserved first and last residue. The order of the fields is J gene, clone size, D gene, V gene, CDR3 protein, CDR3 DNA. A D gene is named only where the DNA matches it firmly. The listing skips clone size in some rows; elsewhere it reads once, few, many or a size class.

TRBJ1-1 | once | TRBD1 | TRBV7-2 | CASSLTTGLANTEAFF | TGTGCCAGCAGCTTAACGACAGGGTTAGCGAACACTGAAGCTTTCTTT
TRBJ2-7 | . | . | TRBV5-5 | CASSSRGDYEQYF | TGTGCCAGCAGCTCCAGGGGGGACTACGAGCAGTACTTC
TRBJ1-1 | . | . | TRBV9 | CASSVAGQVTEAFF | TGTGCCAGCAGCGTAGCAGGGCAGGTGACTGAAGCTTTCTTT
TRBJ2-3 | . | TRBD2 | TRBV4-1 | CASSQDRTSGDRADTQYF | TGCGCCAGCAGCCAAGATAGGACTAGCGGGGATAGGGCAGATACGCAGTATTTT
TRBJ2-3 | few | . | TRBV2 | CASSATNTDTQYF | TGTGCCAGCAGTGCAACTAACACAGATACGCAGTATTTT
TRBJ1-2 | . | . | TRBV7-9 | CATEGGYGYTF | TGTGCCACCGAGGGAGGCTATGGCTACACCTTC
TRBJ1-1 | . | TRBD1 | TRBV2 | CASREGAWTEAFF | TGTGCCAGCAGGGAGGGGGCGTGGACTGAAGCTTTCTTT
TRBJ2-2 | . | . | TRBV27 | CARKSSSRTGELFF | TGTGCCAGAAAGAGTTCCTCACGAACCGGGGAGCTGTTTTTT
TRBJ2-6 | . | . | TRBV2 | CASTGFSGANVLTF | TGTGCCAGCACGGGGTTCTCTGGGGCCAACGTCCTGACTTTC
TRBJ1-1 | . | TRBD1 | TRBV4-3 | CASSRGTGGRTEAFF | TGCGCCAGCAGCCGGGGGACAGGAGGAAGAACTGAAGCTTTCTTT
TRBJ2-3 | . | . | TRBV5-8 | CASIRGGRDTDTQYF | TGTGCCAGCATCAGGGGAGGGAGGGACACAGATACGCAGTATTTT
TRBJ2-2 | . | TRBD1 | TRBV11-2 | CASSPRQGIDTGELFF | TGTGCCAGCAGCCCAAGACAGGGGATAGACACCGGGGAGCTGTTTTTT
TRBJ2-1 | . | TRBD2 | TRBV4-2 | CASPPGLQTNSYNEQFF | TGTGCCAGCCCTCCGGGACTACAAACCAACTCCTACAATGAGCAGTTCTTC
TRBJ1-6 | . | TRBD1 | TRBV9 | CASSVAGQGLTNSPLHF | TGTGCCAGCAGCGTAGCTGGACAGGGGCTAACGAATTCACCCCTCCACTTT
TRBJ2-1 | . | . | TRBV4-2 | CASSQTEGVYNEQFF | TGTGCCAGCAGCCAGACGGAAGGAGTTTACAATGAGCAGTTCTTC
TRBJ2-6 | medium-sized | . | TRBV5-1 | CASSLEQGIAGANVLTF | TGCGCCAGCAGCTTGGAGCAGGGCATAGCTGGGGCCAACGTCCTGACTTTC
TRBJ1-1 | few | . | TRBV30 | CAWSGGLGVLRNTEAFF | TGTGCCTGGAGTGGAGGGTTAGGCGTTCTTAGGAACACTGAAGCTTTCTTT
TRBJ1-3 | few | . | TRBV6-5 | CASSYPGGPQGNTIYF | TGTGCCAGCAGTTATCCCGGGGGACCTCAGGGAAACACCATATATTTT
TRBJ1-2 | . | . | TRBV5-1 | CASSLGQSVNYGYTF | TGCGCCAGCAGCTTGGGACAGTCCGTTAACTATGGCTACACCTTC
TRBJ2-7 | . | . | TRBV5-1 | CASSADRPTYEQYF | TGCGCCAGCAGCGCCGACAGGCCTACCTACGAGCAGTACTTC
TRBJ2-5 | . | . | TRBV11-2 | CASSLSGWQQETQYF | TGTGCCAGCAGCTTATCGGGGTGGCAGCAAGAGACCCAGTACTTC
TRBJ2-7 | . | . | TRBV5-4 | CASSLLPGAYEQYF | TGTGCCAGCAGCTTGCTTCCAGGGGCTTACGAGCAGTACTTC
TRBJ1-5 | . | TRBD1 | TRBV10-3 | CAISESHRGALMAQHF | TGTGCCATCAGTGAGTCTCACAGGGGGGCCCTGATGGCCCAGCATTTT
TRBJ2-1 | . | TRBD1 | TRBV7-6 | CASSLGTGGWDEQFF | TGTGCCAGCAGCCTAGGGACAGGGGGCTGGGATGAGCAGTTCTTC
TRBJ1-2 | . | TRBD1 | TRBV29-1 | CSVEEFRTGGYGYTF | TGCAGCGTTGAAGAATTTAGGACAGGGGGCTATGGCTACACCTTC
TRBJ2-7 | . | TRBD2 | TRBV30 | CAWSPLPSGGLLDEQYF | TGTGCTTGGAGCCCCCTCCCGAGCGGGGGACTTTTGGACGAGCAGTACTTC
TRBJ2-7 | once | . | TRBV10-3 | CAIRPGVGYEQYF | TGTGCCATCAGACCGGGGGTAGGGTACGAGCAGTACTTC
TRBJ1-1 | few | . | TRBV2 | CASSVDRVNTEAFF | TGTGCCAGCAGTGTTGACAGAGTGAACACTGAAGCTTTCTTT
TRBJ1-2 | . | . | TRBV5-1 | CASSLVNPSYGYTF | TGCGCCAGCAGCTTGGTGAATCCTAGCTATGGCTACACCTTC
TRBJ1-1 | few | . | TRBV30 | CAWRRTGLAEAFF | TGTGCCTGGCGACGAACAGGGCTCGCTGAAGCTTTCTTT
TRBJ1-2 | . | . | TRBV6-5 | CASSYSRRQPYGYTF | TGTGCCAGCAGTTACTCGAGGCGGCAGCCCTATGGCTACACCTTC
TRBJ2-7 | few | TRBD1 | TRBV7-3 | CASSLDATGFYEQYF | TGTGCCAGCAGCCTAGATGCGACAGGGTTCTACGAGCAGTACTTC
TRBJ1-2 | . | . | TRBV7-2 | CASSPSFIDGYTF | TGTGCCAGCAGCCCCTCTTTTATAGATGGCTACACCTTC
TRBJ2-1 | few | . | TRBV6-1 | CASGLLGGNEQFF | TGTGCCAGCGGGCTCCTGGGGGGCAATGAGCAGTTCTTC
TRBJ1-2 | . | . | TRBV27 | CASSWTASNYGYTF | TGTGCCAGCAGTTGGACAGCCTCGAACTATGGCTACACCTTC
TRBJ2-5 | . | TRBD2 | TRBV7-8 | CASSLGGAGGGQETQYF | TGTGCCAGCAGCTTAGGGGGCGCGGGGGGGGGTCAAGAGACCCAGTACTTC
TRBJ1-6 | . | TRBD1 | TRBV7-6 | CASTMTGGFGSPLHF | TGTGCCAGCACCATGACAGGGGGGTTTGGTTCACCCCTCCACTTT
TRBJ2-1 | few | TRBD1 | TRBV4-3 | CASSQGTGQGEVGEQFF | TGCGCCAGCAGCCAAGGAACCGGACAGGGAGAAGTGGGTGAGCAGTTCTTC
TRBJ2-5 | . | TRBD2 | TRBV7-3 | CASSLIGGGAEETQYF | TGTGCCAGCAGCTTAATCGGCGGGGGGGCCGAAGAGACCCAGTACTTC
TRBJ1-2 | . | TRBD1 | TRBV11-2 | CASSWTGYGYTF | TGTGCCAGCAGCTGGACAGGGTATGGCTACACCTTC
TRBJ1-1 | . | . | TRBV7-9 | CASSLVARVNTEAFF | TGTGCCAGCAGCTTAGTGGCCAGGGTGAACACTGAAGCTTTCTTT
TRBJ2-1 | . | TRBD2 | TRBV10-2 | CASSPPEFGSGGDQFF | TGCGCCAGCAGCCCGCCTGAATTCGGAAGCGGGGGGGATCAGTTCTTC
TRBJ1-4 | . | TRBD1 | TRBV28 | CASSWTGGDSNEKLFF | TGTGCCAGCAGTTGGACAGGGGGCGATTCTAATGAAAAACTGTTTTTT
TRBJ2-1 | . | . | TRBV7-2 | CASSLAADSEQFF | TGTGCCAGCAGCTTAGCGGCGGATTCCGAGCAGTTCTTC
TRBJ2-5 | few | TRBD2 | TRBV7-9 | CSSTGTSGGAKETQYF | TGTTCCAGTACCGGGACTAGCGGGGGGGCGAAAGAGACCCAGTACTTC
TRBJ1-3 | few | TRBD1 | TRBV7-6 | CASSLGARGASGNTIYF | TGTGCCAGCAGCTTAGGCGCCAGGGGGGCTTCAGGAAACACCATATATTTT
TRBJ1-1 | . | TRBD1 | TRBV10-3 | CAISGTAVSEAFF | TGTGCCATCAGCGGGACAGCAGTTTCTGAAGCTTTCTTT
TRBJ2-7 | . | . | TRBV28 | CASSYSSYEQYF | TGTGCCAGCAGTTACAGCTCCTACGAGCAGTACTTC
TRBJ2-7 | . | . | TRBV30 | CAWSPGRDLGREQYF | TGTGCCTGGAGCCCCGGGCGGGACTTAGGTCGCGAGCAGTACTTC
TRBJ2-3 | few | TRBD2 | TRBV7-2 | CASSLGTSGGTDTQYF | TGTGCCAGCAGCTTAGGGACTAGCGGGGGGACAGATACGCAGTATTTT
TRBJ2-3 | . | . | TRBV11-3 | CASSLDRQETDTQYF | TGTGCCAGCAGCTTAGATCGACAAGAAACAGATACGCAGTATTTT
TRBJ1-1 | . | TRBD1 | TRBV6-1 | CASSVFGTGGEAFF | TGTGCCAGCAGTGTTTTCGGGACAGGGGGTGAAGCTTTCTTT
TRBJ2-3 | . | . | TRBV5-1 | CASSLAGQIDTQYF | TGCGCCAGCAGCTTGGCTGGACAGATAGATACGCAGTATTTT
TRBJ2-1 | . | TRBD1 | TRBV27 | CASSQQGAFYNEQFF | TGTGCCAGCAGTCAACAGGGGGCCTTTTACAATGAGCAGTTCTTC
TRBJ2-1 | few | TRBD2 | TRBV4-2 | CASSLGTSGGANEQFF | TGTGCCAGCAGCCTTGGAACCAGCGGGGGGGCTAATGAGCAGTTCTTC
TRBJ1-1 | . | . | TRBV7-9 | CASSLLEGTEAFF | TGTGCCAGCAGCCTCTTGGAGGGGACTGAAGCTTTCTTT
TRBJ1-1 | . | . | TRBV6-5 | CASSYKGGGLTEAFF | TGTGCCAGCAGTTACAAAGGTGGCGGGCTTACTGAAGCTTTCTTT